The 20 T cell receptor beta chains below come from one sample, sequenced in a study of response to subunit inactivated influenza vaccine. TCRdb reanalysed the RT-PCR reads using MiXCR and keeps one entry per CDR3 protein. The sample holds about 570,000 distinct CDR3 sequences; roughly 10% are singletons and the top ten take roughly 9.6%. The sample was also linked to a second study, of T cells expressing NK-cell markers. That report notes: Making the TCR beta cDNA relied on 5'RACE template switching with UMIs.

The sample in question was PBMCs from blood, obtained on the day of vaccination. The receptors derive from a man aged 45-60 years who received an inactivated influenza vaccine.

A few counts support this clonotype. V usage is TRBV4-2 and J usage is TRBJ1-2; 8 nucleotides match TRBD1. The CDR3 is 17 residues long. CDR1 and CDR2 from the germline V gene are LGHNA and YNFKEQ. V shed 3 bases and J 7 bases; nucleotides not matched to a gene: 16. CDR3 region: CASSQGDRGHAWSGYTF. The CDR3 DNA reads as TGTGCCAGCAGCCAGGGAGACAGGGGACACGCTTGGTCTGGCTACACCTTC.

The chain couples TRBV12-3 or TRBV12-4 to TRBJ2-7, with no clear D. CDR3 length: 13 residues. Trimming stripped 5 bases from V and 7 bases from J, with 15 bases between. The CDR3 sequence is CASSPSASGEQYF. CDR3 coding DNA: TGTGCCAGCAGTCCCTCGGCCTCCGGAGAGCAGTACTTC.

The rearrangement joins TRBV6-2 or TRBV6-3 to TRBJ2-3; D is possibly TRBD1 (6 bases). Germline lookup yields CDR1 MNHEY and CDR2 SVGEGT. CDR3 length: 18 residues. V dropped 4 bases and J dropped 2 bases, with 22 bases sitting between them. The DNA of the CDR3 is TGTGCCAGCAGTTGGGTGACAGGAGTAACTGTTCACACAGATACGCAGTATTTT. It translates to CASSWVTGVTVHTDTQYF.

V usage is TRBV4-2 and J usage is TRBJ2-5; 7 bases align to TRBD2. Germline V gene data show CDR1 as LGHNA and CDR2 as YNFKEQ. V trimming: 4 bases; J trimming: 4 bases; junction bases outside the gene matches: 6. The CDR3 spans 14 residues. CDR3 DNA: TGTGCCAGCAGCCCGCGGGGGATTGGAGAGACCCAGTACTTC. Its translation: CASSPRGIGETQYF.

This clonotype was recorded a few times. The rearrangement joins TRBV4-1 to TRBJ2-5, with D unresolved. Trimming took 3 bases from V and 5 from J, leaving 10 bases between them. The CDR3 is 13 residues long. The V gene's germline CDR1 is MGHRA and CDR2 YSYEKL. The CDR3 nucleotides read TGCGCCAGCAGCCAGGGGTATCGGGAGACCCAGTACTTC. Amino acid sequence: CASSQGYRETQYF.

The chain links TRBV7-2 to TRBJ2-3, with D possibly TRBD2 on 6 matching bases. V was trimmed by 3 bases and J by 6 bases, leaving 19 bases between them. Germline V gene sequence: CDR1 SGHTA, CDR2 FQGNSA. The CDR3 extends over 16 amino acids. The CDR3 sequence: CASSFIPGTLRDTQYF. CDR3 nucleotide sequence: TGTGCCAGCAGCTTCATTCCCGGGACTTTACGGGATACGCAGTATTTT.

The V and J genes are TRBV12-3 or TRBV12-4 and TRBJ1-2, with D unresolved. V lost 6 bases and J lost 9, with 23 bases in between. The CDR3 is made up of 15 amino acids. The CDR3 bases are TGTGCCAGCAGCCCGGTTGCTGGTGGGATAGGAAGCTACACCTTC. This encodes CASSPVAGGIGSYTF.

This clonotype appeared a few times. The rearrangement links TRBV6-4 to TRBJ2-5; D possibly corresponds to TRBD1 (5 bases). Germline V lookup: CDR1 MRHNA, CDR2 SNTAGT. CDR3 length equals 14 residues. Trimming left V 0 bases short and J 5 bases short, with 10 bases between. The CDR3 sequence: CASSDSYGAETQYF. The CDR3 bases are TGTGCCAGCAGTGACTCGTATGGGGCGGAGACCCAGTACTTC.

V gene TRBV20-1 combines with J gene TRBJ2-3, with a weak D call TRBD2 (5 bases). Per the germline V gene, CDR1 is DFQATT and CDR2 is SNEGSKA (reference sequence). The CDR3 has 12 amino acids. Trimming stripped 6 bases from V and 4 bases from J, with 11 bases between. This chain's CDR3 is CSAPTGADTQYF. CDR3 in DNA: TGCAGTGCCCCGACCGGGGCAGATACGCAGTATTTT.

V gene TRBV12-3 or TRBV12-4 combines with J gene TRBJ2-3; D not certain. V was trimmed by 7 bases and J by 9 bases, leaving 14 bases between them. CDR3 length equals 12 residues. The CDR3 DNA sequence: TGTGCCAGCACCCCGACCCCAGGCACGCAGTATTTT. Amino acid sequence: CASTPTPGTQYF.

V gene TRBV5-1 combines with J gene TRBJ2-5, with D uncertain. CDR1 is SGHRS and CDR2 is YFSETQ in the germline V gene. The CDR3 totals 12 residues. V dropped 4 bases and J dropped 6 bases, with 10 bases sitting between them. The CDR3 sequence: CASSPSFQTQYF. The DNA for the CDR3 is TGCGCCAGCAGCCCATCCTTCCAGACCCAGTACTTC.

Only a few counts were recorded for this clonotype. The V and J genes are TRBV27 and TRBJ2-7; 9 positions agree with TRBD2. Germline V lookup: CDR1 MNHEY, CDR2 SMNVEV (reference sequence). Unmatched junction bases numbered 3, after V lost 3 bases and J lost 3 bases. This CDR3 is 14 amino acids long. The CDR3 loop is CASSFSGSYYEQYF. The CDR3 coding sequence is TGTGCCAGCAGTTTTAGCGGGAGCTACTACGAGCAGTACTTC.

V usage is TRBV29-1 and J usage is TRBJ1-2, with a possible D match to TRBD1 (6 bases). The CDR3 length is 20 residues. V was pared by 0 bases and J by 1 base, with 27 bases between. CDR1 SQVTM and CDR2 ANQGSEA come from the germline V gene. The CDR3 DNA reads TGCAGCGTTGAAGAGGGGGTTCGGTCGGGCCTCGAGGGGGTTAACTATGGCTACACCTTC. Translated: CSVEEGVRSGLEGVNYGYTF. Full variable domain (missing parts from reference TRBV29-1 and TRBJ1-2): SAVISQKPSRDICQRGTSLTIQCQVDSQVTMMFWYRQQPGQSLTLIATANQGSEATYESGFVIDKFPISRPNLTFSTLTVSNMSPEDSSIYLCSVEEGVRSGLEGVNYGYTFGSGTRLTVV.

This sequence joins TRBV11-2 and TRBJ2-1, with D possibly matching TRBD2 (5 bases). The germline V gene encodes CDR1 SGHAT and CDR2 FQNNGV. This CDR3 is 12 amino acids long. V gave up 4 bases and J gave up 12 bases, with 13 bases separating them. CDR3 bases: TGTGCCAGCAGCTCCCTAGCTCAAGTGCAGTTCTTC. Its translation is CASSSLAQVQFF. Full variable domain (missing parts from reference TRBV11-2 and TRBJ2-1): EAGVAQSPRYKIIEKRQSVAFWCNPISGHATLYWYQQILGQGPKLLIQFQNNGVVDDSQLPKDRFSAERLKGVDSTLKIQPAKLEDSAVYLCASSSLAQVQFFGPGTRLTVL.

The chain carries TRBV10-3 and TRBJ2-1; the D call may be TRBD1 or TRBD2 (5 bases each). V was trimmed by 6 bases and J by 2 bases, leaving 14 bases between them. This CDR3 is built from 15 residues. Germline values: CDR1 ENHRY, CDR2 SYGVKD. The CDR3 sequence is CAIRSRRGPYNEQFF. CDR3 coding DNA: TGTGCCATCAGGTCGCGTCGGGGCCCCTACAATGAGCAGTTCTTC.

The V call is TRBV6-2 or TRBV6-3, the J call TRBJ2-1; 14 bases fit TRBD2. Germline CDR1 and CDR2: MNHEY and SVGEGT. Unmatched junction bases numbered 12, after V lost 6 bases and J lost 2 bases. The length of the CDR3 is 19 residues. CDR3 region: CASSPGGGLAGGTYNEQFF. CDR3 DNA sequence: TGTGCCAGCAGCCCCGGAGGTGGACTAGCGGGGGGCACCTACAATGAGCAGTTCTTC.

This clonotype has only a few counts. V is TRBV5-5 and J is TRBJ2-3, with 10 bases aligning to TRBD2. CDR1 and CDR2 from the germline V gene are SGHKS and YYEKEE (reference sequence). V was clipped by 4 bases and J by 2 bases; unmatched bases: 10. CDR3 size: 17 residues. The CDR3 coding sequence is TGTGCCAGCAGCGCCTTACTAGCGGGGCGTCCCACAGATACGCAGTATTTT. Amino acids: CASSALLAGRPTDTQYF.

This clonotype was recorded at least ten times. The V gene is TRBV28, the J gene TRBJ2-7, with TRBD1 matching 9 bases. This CDR3 has 13 amino acids. The germline V gene encodes CDR1 MDHEN and CDR2 SYDVKM. With 7 bases clipped from V and 4 bases from J, the junction kept 5 bases outside the gene matches. CDR3 sequence reads: CASMTGTGYEQYF. The CDR3, as DNA: TGTGCCAGCATGACCGGGACAGGGTACGAGCAGTACTTC.

J is TRBJ2-5 and V is TRBV29-1; 8 bases are shared with TRBD2. CDR3 length: 15 amino acids. Losses at the gene ends were 5 bases for V and 4 bases for J; bases not matched to a gene: 12. Looked up from germline, CDR1 is SQVTM and CDR2 is ANQGSEA. CDR3 DNA: TGCAGCGTTAAGCAGGGTGGGCTAGCGGGAGAGACCCAGTACTTC. Protein sequence: CSVKQGGLAGETQYF.

This clonotype has just a few counts. The chain has TRBV12-3 or TRBV12-4 and TRBJ2-2; a possible D gene is TRBD2 (6 bases). The CDR3 is 11 amino acids. V was trimmed by 8 bases and J by 7 bases, leaving 8 bases between them. CDR3 coding DNA: TGTGCCAGCCGGAGGGTCGGGGAGCTGTTTTTT. As protein: CASRRVGELFF.